This T cell receptor (beta chain) was observed in a study of brain T cells in children with intractable seizures. Points from the study as a whole: Pre- and post-surgery blood differed in depth, so pre-surgery absences may be undersampling.

Specified time point: blood from clinic visit 5 months post-surgery; TSC patient then seizure free. Surgery cases with the highest brain T cell transcript signatures were chosen for sequencing. The protocol was immunoSEQ multiplex PCR, while the TCRdb copy is restricted to in-frame clones and leaves out a portion. Seen here are 340,000 or so clones, more than 85% observed once, and the top ten hold 5% to 7%. This CDR3 has 12 residues. Germline loops: CDR1 SGDLS, CDR2 YYNGEE. The V segment lost 2 bases and the J segment 11 bases; nucleotides outside the gene matches: 2. Note on this clone: Its antigen remains unidentified.

The specimen was peripheral blood, collected more than 4 months after surgery. The clonotype was recovered from a boy younger than two with tuberous sclerosis and intractable seizures. The V call is TRBV9, the J call TRBJ2-3, with 10 bases lining up with TRBD2. CDR3 nucleotide sequence: TGTGCCAGCAGCGTTAGCGGGGGGATGCAGTATTTT. Translation gives CASSVSGGMQYF. Based on the CDR3 plus reference TRBV9 and TRBJ2-3, the full variable domain is DSGVTQTPKHLITATGQRVTLRCSPRSGDLSVYWYQQSLDQGLQFLIQYYNGEERAKGNILERFSAQQFPDLHSELNLSSLELGDSALYFCASSVSGGMQYFGPGTRLTVL.